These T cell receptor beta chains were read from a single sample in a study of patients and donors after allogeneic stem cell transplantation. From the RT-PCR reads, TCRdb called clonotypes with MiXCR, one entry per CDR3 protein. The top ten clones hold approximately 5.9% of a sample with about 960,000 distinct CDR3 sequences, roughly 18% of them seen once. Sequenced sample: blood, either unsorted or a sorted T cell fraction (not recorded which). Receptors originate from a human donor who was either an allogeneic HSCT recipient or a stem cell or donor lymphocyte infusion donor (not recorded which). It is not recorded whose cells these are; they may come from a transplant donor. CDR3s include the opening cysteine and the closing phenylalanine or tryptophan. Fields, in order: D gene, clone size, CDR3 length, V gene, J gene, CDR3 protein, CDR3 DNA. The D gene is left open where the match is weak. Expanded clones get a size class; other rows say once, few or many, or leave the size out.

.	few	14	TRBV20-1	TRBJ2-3	CSARPLAGADTQYF	TGCAGTGCTAGACCTCTGGCAGGGGCAGATACGCAGTATTTT
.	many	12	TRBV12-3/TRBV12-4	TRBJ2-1	CASSFALREQFF	TGTGCCAGCAGTTTCGCGTTGCGTGAGCAGTTCTTC
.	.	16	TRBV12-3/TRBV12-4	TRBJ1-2	CASSQSSDFLDDGYTF	TGTGCCAGCAGTCAGAGCTCGGATTTTCTAGACGACGGCTACACCTTC
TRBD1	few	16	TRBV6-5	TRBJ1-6	CASSYVRQGKNSPLHF	TGTGCCAGCAGTTACGTGAGACAGGGAAAAAATTCACCCCTCCACTTT
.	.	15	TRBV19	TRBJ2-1	CASSIGLDTYNEQFF	TGTGCCAGTAGTATCGGACTCGACACCTACAATGAGCAGTTCTTC
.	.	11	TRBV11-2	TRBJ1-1	CASSSLGKAFF	TGTGCCAGCAGCTCCCTGGGAAAAGCTTTCTTT
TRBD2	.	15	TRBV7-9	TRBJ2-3	CASSLTSGRKDTQYF	TGTGCCAGCAGCCTGACTAGCGGGAGAAAAGATACGCAGTATTTT
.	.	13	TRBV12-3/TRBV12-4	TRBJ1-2	CASTETGNYGYTF	TGTGCCAGCACCGAAACAGGAAACTATGGCTACACCTTC
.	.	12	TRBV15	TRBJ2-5	CATSRDRRTQYF	TGTGCCACCAGCAGAGATCGGAGGACCCAGTACTTC
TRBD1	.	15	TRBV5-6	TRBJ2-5	CASSRYGQGRETQYF	TGTGCCAGCAGCCGTTACGGACAGGGGAGAGAGACCCAGTACTTC
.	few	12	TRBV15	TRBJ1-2	CATSAGAYGYTF	TGTGCCACCTCAGCTGGCGCCTATGGCTACACCTTC
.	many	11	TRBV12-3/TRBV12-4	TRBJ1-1	CASSFGLEAFF	TGTGCCAGCAGTTTTGGTCTTGAAGCTTTCTTT
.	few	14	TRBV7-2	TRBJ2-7	CASSPFRNAYEQYF	TGTGCCAGCAGCCCCTTTAGAAATGCCTACGAGCAGTACTTC
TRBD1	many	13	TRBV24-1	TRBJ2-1	CATAGQGMGEQFF	TGTGCCACCGCGGGACAGGGGATGGGAGAGCAGTTCTTC
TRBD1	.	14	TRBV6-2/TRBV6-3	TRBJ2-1	CASSTGTGVNEQFF	TGTGCCAGCAGTACCGGGACAGGGGTGAATGAGCAGTTCTTC
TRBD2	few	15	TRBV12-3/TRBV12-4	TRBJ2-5	CASSLLTSGGGTQYF	TGTGCCAGCAGCTTACTTACTAGCGGGGGGGGTACCCAGTACTTC
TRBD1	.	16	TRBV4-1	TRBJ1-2	CASSQGGQGLVWGYTF	TGCGCCAGCAGCCAGGGAGGACAGGGGCTCGTTTGGGGCTACACCTTC
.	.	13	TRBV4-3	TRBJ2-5	CASSHELRGPTYF	TGCGCCAGCAGCCACGAGTTGCGGGGGCCTACGTACTTC
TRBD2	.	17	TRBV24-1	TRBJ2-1	CATSDSGRGVTYNEQFF	TGTGCCACCAGTGATTCCGGGCGGGGGGTCACCTACAATGAGCAGTTCTTC
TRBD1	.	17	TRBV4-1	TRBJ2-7	CASSPQAGTGISYEQYF	TGCGCCAGCAGCCCCCAGGCCGGGACAGGGATCTCCTACGAGCAGTACTTC
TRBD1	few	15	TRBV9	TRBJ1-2	CASSAYPDRGHGYTF	TGTGCCAGCAGCGCCTACCCGGACAGGGGACATGGCTACACCTTC
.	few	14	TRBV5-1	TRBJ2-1	CASSLPTLSHEQFF	TGCGCCAGCAGCCTTCCGACCCTGTCCCATGAGCAGTTCTTC
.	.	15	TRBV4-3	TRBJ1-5	CASSQDVGRSGPQHF	TGCGCCAGCAGCCAAGATGTTGGGCGCAGTGGGCCCCAGCATTTT
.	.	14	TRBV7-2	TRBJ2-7	CASSLAQFNYEQYF	TGTGCCAGCAGCTTAGCCCAGTTTAACTACGAGCAGTACTTC
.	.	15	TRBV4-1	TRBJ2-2	CASSQVTEKTGELFF	TGCGCCAGCAGCCAGGTCACAGAAAAAACCGGGGAGCTGTTTTTT
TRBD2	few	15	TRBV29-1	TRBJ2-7	CSVKGTSGGTYEQYF	TGCAGCGTGAAAGGGACTAGCGGGGGGACATACGAGCAGTACTTC
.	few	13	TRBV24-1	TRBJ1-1	CATSDFGTREAFF	TGTGCCACCAGTGATTTCGGGACCAGGGAAGCTTTCTTT
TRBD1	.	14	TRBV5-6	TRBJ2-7	CASSWDRESYEQYF	TGTGCCAGCAGCTGGGACAGGGAATCCTACGAGCAGTACTTC
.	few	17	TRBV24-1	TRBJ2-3	CATSDSPLLAGTDTQYF	TGTGCCACCAGTGATTCTCCATTACTAGCAGGTACAGATACGCAGTATTTT
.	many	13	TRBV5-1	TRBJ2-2	CASGQGNTGELFF	TGCGCCAGCGGTCAGGGTAACACCGGGGAGCTGTTTTTT
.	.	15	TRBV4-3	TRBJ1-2	CASSQEQGSLLGYTF	TGCGCCAGCAGCCAGGAACAGGGTTCCCTTCTTGGCTACACCTTC
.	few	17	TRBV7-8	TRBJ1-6	CASSLVVGGADNSPLHF	TGTGCCAGCAGCTTAGTTGTCGGGGGGGCGGATAATTCACCCCTCCACTTT
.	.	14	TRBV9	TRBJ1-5	CASSVAGVGQPQHF	TGTGCCAGCAGCGTAGCCGGGGTAGGACAGCCCCAGCATTTT
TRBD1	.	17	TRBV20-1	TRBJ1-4	CSARDPSPGQMNEKLFF	TGCAGTGCTAGAGATCCCTCACCGGGACAGATGAATGAAAAACTGTTTTTT
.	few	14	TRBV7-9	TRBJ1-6	CACARAAGPWALHF	TGTGCCTGCGCCCGGGCGGCAGGGCCCTGGGCCCTCCACTTT
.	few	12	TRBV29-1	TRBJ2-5	CSVLRPEETQYF	TGCAGCGTCCTACGACCCGAAGAGACCCAGTACTTC
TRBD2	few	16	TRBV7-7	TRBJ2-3	CASSPSVGGKADTQYF	TGTGCCAGCAGCCCATCGGTGGGGGGGAAAGCAGATACGCAGTATTTT
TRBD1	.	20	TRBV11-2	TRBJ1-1	CASSLGRGIFGQGVDTEAFF	TGTGCCAGCAGCTTAGGGAGGGGGATTTTCGGACAGGGGGTGGACACTGAAGCTTTCTTT
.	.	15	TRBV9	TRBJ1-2	CASSGGGGLGYGYTF	TGTGCCAGCAGCGGGGGAGGGGGACTGGGGTATGGCTACACCTTC
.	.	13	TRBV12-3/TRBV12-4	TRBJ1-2	CASSLAAGGGYTF	TGTGCCAGCAGTTTAGCGGCCGGGGGCGGCTACACCTTC
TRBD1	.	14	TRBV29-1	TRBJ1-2	CSAIALGTAYGYTF	TGCAGCGCTATTGCACTGGGGACAGCCTATGGCTACACCTTC
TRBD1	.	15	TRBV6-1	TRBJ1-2	CASRIKNRGSHGYTF	TGTGCCAGCCGAATTAAAAACAGGGGCTCTCATGGCTACACCTTC
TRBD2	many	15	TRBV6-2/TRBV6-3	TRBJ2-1	CASSYAGGTYNEQFF	TGTGCCAGCAGTTATGCGGGGGGGACCTACAATGAGCAGTTCTTC
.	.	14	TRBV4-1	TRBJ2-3	CASSQESPPSTQYF	TGCGCCAGCAGCCAAGAAAGTCCGCCTAGTACGCAGTATTTT
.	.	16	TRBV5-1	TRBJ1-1	CASSLGYGQFNTEAFF	TGCGCCAGCAGCTTGGGGTATGGGCAGTTTAACACTGAAGCTTTCTTT
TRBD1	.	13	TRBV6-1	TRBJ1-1	CASGTGKYTEAFF	TGTGCCAGCGGGACAGGGAAATACACTGAAGCTTTCTTT
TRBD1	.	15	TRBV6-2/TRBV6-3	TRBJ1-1	CASSLRTGLDTEAFF	TGTGCCAGCAGTCTACGGACAGGGCTGGACACTGAAGCTTTCTTT
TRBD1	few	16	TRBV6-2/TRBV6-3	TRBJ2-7	CASSPPDRGYYYEQYF	TGTGCCAGCAGCCCCCCGGACAGGGGCTATTACTACGAGCAGTACTTC